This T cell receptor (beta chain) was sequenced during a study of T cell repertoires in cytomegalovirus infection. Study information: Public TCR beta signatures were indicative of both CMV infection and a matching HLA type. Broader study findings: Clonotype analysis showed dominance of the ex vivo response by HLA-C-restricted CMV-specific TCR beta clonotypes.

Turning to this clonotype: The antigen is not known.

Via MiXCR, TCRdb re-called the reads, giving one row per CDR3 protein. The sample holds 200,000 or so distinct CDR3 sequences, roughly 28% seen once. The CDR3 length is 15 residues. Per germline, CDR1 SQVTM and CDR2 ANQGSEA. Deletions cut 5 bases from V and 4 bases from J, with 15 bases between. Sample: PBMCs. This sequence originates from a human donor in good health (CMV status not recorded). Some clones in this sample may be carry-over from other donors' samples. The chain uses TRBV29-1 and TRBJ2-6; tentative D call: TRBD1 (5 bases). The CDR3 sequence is CSVFTQGPGANVLTF. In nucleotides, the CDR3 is TGCAGCGTTTTTACCCAGGGCCCCGGGGCCAACGTCCTGACTTTC.